This T cell receptor (beta chain) was retrieved from a study of breast tumors, draining lymph nodes, adjacent tissues. Study conclusions and caveats: The lymph node origin of tumor T cells was framed as consistent with a hypothesis, not demonstrated.

Note on this clonotype: Its target is unknown.

The junction had 6 bases not matched to a gene; V was cut back by 4 bases and J by 5 bases. This CDR3 is built from 15 residues. Germline V gene data show CDR1 as LNHDA and CDR2 as SQIVND (reference sequence). Axillary draining lymph nodes of breast cancer patients supplied the node samples. MiXCR was run by TCRdb on the multiplex PCR reads, yielding one entry per CDR3 protein. The sample has approximately 88,000 distinct CDR3 sequences, approximately 30% seen once; the top ten hold more than 8%. The TCR sequence derives from a female donor with breast cancer. Some clones in this sample may be carry-over from other donors' samples. V usage is TRBV19 and J usage is TRBJ1-4; 8 positions match TRBD1. Sequences were obtained from axillary lymph node tissue. The CDR3 is CASSSGTGLNEKLFF. The CDR3 DNA sequence: TGTGCCAGTAGTAGTGGGACAGGATTGAATGAAAAACTGTTTTTT.